What follows are 27 T cell receptor beta chains derived from one specimen sequenced in a study of identical twins. TCRdb ran MiXCR on the 5' RACE reads and lists one entry per CDR3 protein. The sample lists 1.5 million to 2 million distinct CDR3 sequences; more than 30% were seen once. The sequenced material came from cord blood. Receptors were obtained from a newborn girl in good health.

This clonotype was detected only a few times. J is TRBJ2-1 and V is TRBV7-2, with a weak D call TRBD1 (6 bases). This CDR3 region has 16 residues. Trimming stripped 5 bases from V and 0 bases from J, with 14 bases between. CDR1 is SGHTA, CDR2 FQGNSA, per germline. The CDR3 is CASSPTGSTSYNEQFF. The CDR3, as DNA: TGTGCCAGCAGCCCCACAGGGTCTACCTCCTACAATGAGCAGTTCTTC.

This clonotype was observed a single time. The chain employs TRBV25-1 and TRBJ2-5; D remains ambiguous. In germline, CDR1 is MGHDK, CDR2 SYGVNS. CDR3 length: 14 amino acids. The V end was cut by 9 bases, the J end by 11 bases, with 25 bases between. The CDR3 coding sequence is TGTGCCAGTGGGAAACTCTCTTCCTACAATGAGCAGTACTTC. This gives the protein CASGKLSSYNEQYF.

This clonotype appeared many times. This chain uses TRBV27 with TRBJ2-3, with 7 positions matching TRBD1. The ends lost 4 bases at V and 4 bases at J; junction bases unmatched: 8. Germline CDR1 reads MNHEY; CDR2 reads SMNVEV (reference sequence). The CDR3 runs to 15 residues. The CDR3 sequence is CASSYPQGDSDTQYF. The CDR3 nucleotides read TGTGCCAGCAGTTATCCCCAGGGGGATTCAGATACGCAGTATTTT.

The genes are TRBV28 and TRBJ1-2, with D possibly matching TRBD1 (5 bases). Germline CDR1 is MDHEN and CDR2 is SYDVKM. V lost 8 bases to trimming and J lost 5 bases, with 12 bases between them. The CDR3 is 12 amino acids. The CDR3 DNA follows: TGTGCCAGCCGGGGGATGCAGTATGGCTACACCTTC. It is translated as CASRGMQYGYTF.

This clonotype turned up a few times. This rearrangement joins TRBV7-6 to TRBJ2-3; TRBD2 is a possible D gene (5 bases). V lost 5 bases, J lost 0 bases, and 15 bases lay in between. Per the germline V gene, CDR1 is SGHVS and CDR2 is FNYEAQ. CDR3 length: 16 amino acids. Written as DNA, the CDR3 is TGTGCCAGCAGCCTGTTGCGGGCCGCTAGCACAGATACGCAGTATTTT. Translation gives CASSLLRAASTDTQYF.

This clonotype was counted a few times. The DNA for the CDR3 is TGTGCCAGCAGGGACAGGGGCCCTCCGGGGGACTATGGCTACACCTTC. Translated: CASRDRGPPGDYGYTF. The chain is built from TRBV6-1 and TRBJ1-2; 9 nucleotides agree with TRBD1. After removal of 6 bases from V and 3 bases from J, the junction contained 11 bases not matched to a gene. The CDR3 runs 16 residues. Germline-derived CDR1 and CDR2 are MNHNS and SASEGT.

This chain connects TRBV5-1 to TRBJ2-7; 8 bases match TRBD2. Germline loops: CDR1 SGHRS, CDR2 YFSETQ. With 1 base clipped from V and 7 bases from J, the junction kept 13 bases outside the gene matches. The CDR3 sequence is 16 residues long. CDR3 protein: CASSLPSGGFYNEQYF. The CDR3 DNA is TGCGCCAGCAGCTTGCCAAGCGGGGGTTTCTACAATGAGCAGTACTTC.

The gene calls are TRBV20-1 and TRBJ2-4, with a tentative D call TRBD1 (6 bases). TRBJ2-5 explains the end of the DNA better; the J call may be wrong. Germline V gene sequence: CDR1 DFQATT, CDR2 SNEGSKA (reference sequence). The CDR3 is 12 amino acids. The CDR3 protein is CSAHHRDRTQYF. The CDR3 DNA sequence: TGCAGTGCTCACCACAGGGATCGGACCCAGTACTTC.

Concerning this clonotype itself: One junction end does not reproduce the germline sequence, and a read error may be involved. The chain employs TRBV27 and TRBJ2-7; no firm D call. CDR1 MNHEY and CDR2 SMNVEV come from the germline V gene (reference sequence). CDR3 size: 16 residues. CDR3 sequence reads: CASSGIGIPLSHEQYF. The DNA of the CDR3 is TGTGCCAGCAGCGGTATTGGGATCCCTCTCTCCCACGAGCAGTACTTC.

The rearrangement uses TRBV6-4 and TRBJ2-3, with D perhaps TRBD1 or TRBD2 (5 bases each). Germline CDR1 and CDR2: MRHNA and SNTAGT. This CDR3 has 14 residues. The V and J ends lost 4 bases and 1 base respectively, with 9 bases between them. The CDR3 reads CASSARDRTDTQYF. CDR3 nucleotide sequence: TGTGCCAGCAGTGCCCGGGACCGCACAGATACGCAGTATTTT.

This clonotype came up a few times. The chain employs TRBV7-9 and TRBJ1-4, with D hard to call. This CDR3 has 17 amino acids. V was clipped by 1 base and J by 0 bases, with 12 bases between them. Germline V lookup: CDR1 SEHNR, CDR2 FQNEAQ (reference sequence). The CDR3 sequence: CASSLGPRTATNEKLFF. DNA of the CDR3: TGTGCCAGCAGCTTAGGACCAAGAACAGCAACTAATGAAAAACTGTTTTTT.

This clonotype has just a few counts. The chain is built from TRBV6-1 and TRBJ2-1; D perhaps matches TRBD2 (5 bases). The CDR3 runs 15 residues. Trimming shortened V by 2 bases and J by 6 bases, and 14 bases separated the two germline ends. The germline CDR1 and CDR2 sequences are MNHNS and SASEGT. In nucleotides, the CDR3 is TGTGCCAGCAGTGAACGGCGGGTGCCTGGCAATGAGCAGTTCTTC. Protein sequence: CASSERRVPGNEQFF.

This clonotype appeared many times. The CDR3, as DNA: TGTGCCAGCCGAAGCGGGGCGACAGATACGCAGTATTTT. As protein: CASRSGATDTQYF. V and J are TRBV25-1 and TRBJ2-3; 7 positions agree with TRBD2. Germline values: CDR1 MGHDK, CDR2 SYGVNS. The CDR3 is 13 amino acids. V was clipped by 8 bases and J by 3 bases; unmatched bases: 5.

The sample holds many counts of this clonotype. The V gene is TRBV5-1, the J gene TRBJ2-3; D may be TRBD1 (5 bases). Looked up from germline, CDR1 is SGHRS and CDR2 is YFSETQ. CDR3 size: 16 residues. Deletions cut 0 bases from V and 1 base from J, with 12 bases between. The CDR3 protein is CASSLDPQGRTDTQYF. The DNA of the CDR3 is TGCGCCAGCAGCTTGGACCCTCAGGGTCGCACAGATACGCAGTATTTT.

About this clonotype itself: A read error is possible here, since a much larger clone lies one base away. This chain links TRBV12-3 or TRBV12-4 with TRBJ2-3; either TRBD1 or TRBD2 may fit D (6 bases each). This CDR3 region has 14 residues. Trimming removed 2 bases from V and 8 bases from J, with 14 bases in between. The CDR3 here is CASSLRGAVGTQYF. In nucleotides, the CDR3 is TGTGCCAGCAGTTTAAGGGGGGCGGTAGGTACGCAGTATTTT.

This clonotype was observed a few times. The chain has TRBV6-6 and TRBJ1-5, with D possibly being TRBD1 (6 bases). The V gene lost 6 bases and the J gene lost 3 bases, with 12 bases spanning the gap. Germline-derived CDR1 and CDR2 are MNHNY and SVGAGI (reference sequence). The CDR3 length is 14 residues. In DNA, the CDR3 is TGTGCCAGCAGAACACCGGGACACAATCAGCCCCAGCATTTT. Translation: CASRTPGHNQPQHF.

The genes are TRBV13 and TRBJ2-3, with TRBD2 identical over 13 bases. This CDR3 is built from 17 residues. V gave up 5 bases and J gave up 2 bases; unmatched junction bases: 7. Germline CDR1 is PRHDT and CDR2 is FYEKMQ (reference sequence). CDR3 amino acids: CASSLWTSGGATDTQYF. CDR3 in DNA: TGTGCCAGCAGCCTCTGGACTAGCGGGGGCGCCACAGATACGCAGTATTTT.

The gene calls are TRBV11-2 and TRBJ2-1, with D unresolved. From germline, CDR1 is SGHAT and CDR2 FQNNGV. The CDR3 consists of 14 residues. The ends were cut back, 0 bases at V and 3 bases at J, with 6 bases in the middle. CDR3 bases: TGTGCCAGCAGCTTAGATAGCTTCTACAATGAGCAGTTCTTC. As protein: CASSLDSFYNEQFF.

The rearrangement uses TRBV12-3 or TRBV12-4 and TRBJ1-1; 7 bases align to TRBD1. CDR3 size: 15 residues. The V gene end was trimmed by 2 bases and the J gene end by 11 bases; junction bases not matched to a gene: 14. The CDR3 sequence: CASSLSTGQPGRAFF. The DNA for the CDR3 is TGTGCCAGCAGTTTATCCACGGGACAGCCTGGAAGGGCTTTCTTT.

This rearrangement joins TRBV28 to TRBJ1-2; D might be TRBD1 (6 bases). The CDR3 covers 15 residues. The V end was cut by 6 bases, the J end by 2 bases, with 16 bases between. From germline, CDR1 is MDHEN and CDR2 SYDVKM. The CDR3 loop reads CASSPSTGLNYGYTF. In DNA, the CDR3 is TGTGCCAGCAGCCCTAGTACAGGGTTAAACTATGGCTACACCTTC.

This clonotype was seen at least ten times. The rearrangement joins TRBV27 to TRBJ1-2; no clear D. The germline gives CDR1 MNHEY, CDR2 SMNVEV (reference sequence). The CDR3 contains 13 residues. Trimming shortened V by 3 bases and J by 4 bases, and 9 bases separated the two germline ends. Written as DNA, the CDR3 is TGTGCCAGCAGTTTTTTAGGTACCTATGGCTACACCTTC. Amino acids: CASSFLGTYGYTF.

The chain has TRBV2 and TRBJ1-1; D is unresolved. The CDR3 extends over 14 amino acids. With 7 bases removed from V and 0 bases from J, the gap between germline ends came to 12 bases. Germline CDR1 and CDR2: SNHLY and FYNNEI. The CDR3 DNA is TGTGCCAGCAATCCCGACGGTATGAACACTGAAGCTTTCTTT. It yields the protein CASNPDGMNTEAFF.

The chain combines TRBV20-1 with TRBJ1-5; D is undetermined. The V end was cut by 0 bases, the J end by 0 bases, with 21 bases between. Germline assignment: CDR1 DFQATT and CDR2 SNEGSKA (reference sequence). This CDR3 has 19 residues. The CDR3 DNA sequence: TGCAGTGCTAGAGATGAAGCACAGCCCTCAGTCTATAGCAATCAGCCCCAGCATTTT. The encoded protein is CSARDEAQPSVYSNQPQHF.

The chain has TRBV5-1 and TRBJ1-4; D not resolved. The CDR3 sequence is 14 residues long. Germline assignment: CDR1 SGHRS and CDR2 YFSETQ. V lost 5 bases and J lost 0, with 8 bases in between. CDR3 protein: CASRAAATNEKLFF. For the CDR3, the DNA is TGCGCCAGCAGGGCAGCTGCAACTAATGAAAAACTGTTTTTT.

The chain links TRBV4-2 to TRBJ2-4; 7 nucleotides line up with TRBD2. This CDR3 has 16 amino acids. Germline V lookup: CDR1 LGHNA, CDR2 YNFKEQ. V shed 0 bases, J shed 3 bases, and the junction held 5 bases outside the gene matches. CDR3 bases: TGTGCCAGCAGCCAAGAGGGCGGGAGCGGCAAAAACATTCAGTACTTC. This encodes CASSQEGGSGKNIQYF.

V gene TRBV5-1 combines with J gene TRBJ2-7; 12 bases map to TRBD2. Gene TRBJ2-5 matches the end of the DNA better, so the J call may be wrong. The CDR3 runs to 17 residues. CDR1 and CDR2 (germline): SGHRS, YFSETQ. The CDR3 is CASSLAMGLAGLETQYF. CDR3 coding DNA: TGCGCCAGCAGCTTGGCGATGGGACTAGCGGGTTTGGAGACCCAGTACTTC.

This clonotype was counted a few times. J is TRBJ1-2 and V is TRBV18; D is ambiguous. The germline V gene encodes CDR1 KGHSH and CDR2 LQKENI. This CDR3 has 12 residues. V shed 2 bases and J shed 8 bases, with 9 bases lying between them. For the CDR3, the DNA is TGTGCCAGCTCACCAGATCTAACGGGCTACACCTTC. Protein: CASSPDLTGYTF.